This TCR beta chain was found in a study of cytomegalovirus exposure and HLA in healthy donors. 60 Vbeta and 13 Jbeta primers were used in PCR. Some clones are missing from TCRdb's copy, which holds only in-frame ones; the method was immunoSEQ multiplex PCR. Of 120,000 or so clones in the sample, roughly 75% were seen once. While unrecorded immune exposures were likely, the donors were nominally healthy when sampled. This clone was recorded only once. Germline V lookup: CDR1 MNHEY, CDR2 SMNVEV (reference sequence). The CDR3 has 15 amino acids. V was clipped by 6 bases and J by 5 bases; unmatched bases: 12.

Sample: PBMCs. This clonotype was sampled from a man under 40 in good health and CMV-seropositive. The rearrangement uses TRBV27 and TRBJ1-1, with 7 bases that match TRBD1. This CDR3 reads CASSRAHRGVTEAFF. CDR3 nucleotides: TGTGCCAGCAGCCGCGCCCACAGGGGAGTTACTGAAGCTTTCTTT.